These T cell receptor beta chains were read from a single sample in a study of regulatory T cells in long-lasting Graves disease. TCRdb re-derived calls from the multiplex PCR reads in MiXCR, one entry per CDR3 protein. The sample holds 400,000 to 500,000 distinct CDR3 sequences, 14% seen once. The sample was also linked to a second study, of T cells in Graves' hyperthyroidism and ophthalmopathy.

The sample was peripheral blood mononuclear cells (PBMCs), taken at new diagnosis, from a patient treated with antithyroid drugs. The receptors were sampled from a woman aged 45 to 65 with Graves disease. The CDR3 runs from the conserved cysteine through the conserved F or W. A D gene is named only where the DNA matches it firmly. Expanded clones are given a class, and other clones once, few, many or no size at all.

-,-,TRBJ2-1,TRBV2,TGTGCCAGCAGGGGTACCCAGCGGGATGAGCAGTTCTTC,CASRGTQRDEQFF
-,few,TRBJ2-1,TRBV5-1,TGCGCCAGCAGCCCGACAGGGAGCGGGTACAATGAGCAGTTCTTC,CASSPTGSGYNEQFF
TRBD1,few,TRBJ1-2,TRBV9,TGTGCCAGCAGCGTTTCCACAGGGGTAGGCTACACCTTC,CASSVSTGVGYTF
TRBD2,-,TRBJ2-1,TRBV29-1,TGCAGCGTTGAACCACTAGCGTTGAGCTCCTACAATGAGCAGTTCTTC,CSVEPLALSSYNEQFF
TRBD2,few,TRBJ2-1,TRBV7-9,TGTGCCAGCAGCCCCGCCGGGCGGGAGAAGCAGTTCTTC,CASSPAGREKQFF
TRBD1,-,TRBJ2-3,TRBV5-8,TGTGCCAGCAGCACCGGGACAGGGGCAGATACGCAGTATTTT,CASSTGTGADTQYF
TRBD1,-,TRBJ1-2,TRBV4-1,TGCGCCAGCAGCCGAGATACAGGGGGGGGCTATGGCTACACCTTC,CASSRDTGGGYGYTF
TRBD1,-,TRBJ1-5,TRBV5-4,TGTGCCAGCAGCTTGGGAGGACAGGACGGCCAGCCCCAGCATTTT,CASSLGGQDGQPQHF
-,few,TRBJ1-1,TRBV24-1,TGTGCCACCTCAAGGGGGGGCGACACTGAAGCTTTCTTT,CATSRGGDTEAFF
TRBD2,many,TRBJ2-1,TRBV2,TGTGCCAGCACGTCGCCGGGACTAGCGGCGGGGGGGGAGCAGTTCTTC,CASTSPGLAAGGEQFF
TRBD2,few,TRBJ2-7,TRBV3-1,TGTGCCAGCAGCCAAGACGGACTAGCGGGAGGGGTACAGTACTTC,CASSQDGLAGGVQYF
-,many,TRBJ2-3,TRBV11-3,TGTGCCAGCAGCTTTCAGAAGGGAGATACGCAGTATTTT,CASSFQKGDTQYF
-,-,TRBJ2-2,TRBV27,TGTGCCAGCAGTTTACTGGGAGTTGGAAACACCGGGGAGCTGTTTTTT,CASSLLGVGNTGELFF
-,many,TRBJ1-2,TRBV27,TGTGCCAGCAGCTTATCCGGCAGGGATGGCTACACCTTC,CASSLSGRDGYTF
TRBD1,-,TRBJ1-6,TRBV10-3,TGTGCCATCAGTGAGTCGACAGGGTTTGGATCACCCCTCCACTTT,CAISESTGFGSPLHF
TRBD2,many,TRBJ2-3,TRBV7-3,TGTGCCAGCAGCCTGAGAGCGGGAGTGAGTACAGATACGCAGTATTTT,CASSLRAGVSTDTQYF
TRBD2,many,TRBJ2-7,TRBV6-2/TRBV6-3,TGTGCCAGCAGTTTCGGACTAGCGGGATACGAGAACGAGCAGTACTTC,CASSFGLAGYENEQYF
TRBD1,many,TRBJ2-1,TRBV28,TGTGCCAGCAGCACTCTGGGACAGTTCAACAATGAGCAGTTCTTC,CASSTLGQFNNEQFF
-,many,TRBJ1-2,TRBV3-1,TGTGCCAGCAGCCTATCTAAGGGTTTGTCTTATGGCTACACCTTC,CASSLSKGLSYGYTF
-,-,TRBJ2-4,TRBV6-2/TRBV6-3,TGTGCCAGCAGTTACGTCAACATTCAGTACTTC,CASSYVNIQYF
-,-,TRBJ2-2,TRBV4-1,TGCGCCAGCAGCTACCGGGACACGAACACCGGGGAGCTGTTTTTT,CASSYRDTNTGELFF
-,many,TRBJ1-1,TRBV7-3,TGTGCCAGCAGCTCAAGCCCAACAGAGAACACTGAAGCTTTCTTT,CASSSSPTENTEAFF
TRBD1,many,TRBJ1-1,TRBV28,TGTGCCAGCAATCCAGGGACAGGGGCGAACACTGAAGCTTTCTTT,CASNPGTGANTEAFF
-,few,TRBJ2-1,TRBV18,TGTGCCAGCTCACCCTACACCGTGACAGACCTCGCCTACAATGAGCAGTTCTTC,CASSPYTVTDLAYNEQFF
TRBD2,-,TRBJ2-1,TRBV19,TGTGCCAGTAGTAGGACTAGCGGGAGATTAAATGAGCAGTTCTTC,CASSRTSGRLNEQFF
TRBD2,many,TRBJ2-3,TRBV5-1,TGCGCCAGCAGCTCGGGACTAGCGGGAGTGTCGGATACGCAGTATTTT,CASSSGLAGVSDTQYF
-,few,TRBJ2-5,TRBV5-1,TGCGCCAGCAGCCGGGACGGAACAAGGTCCCAGTACTTC,CASSRDGTRSQYF
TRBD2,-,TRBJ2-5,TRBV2,TGTGCCAGCAGTGGGGGGGGTAAGGAGCGAGAGACCCAGTACTTC,CASSGGGKERETQYF
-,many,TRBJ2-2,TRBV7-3,TGTGCCAGCAGCCCGACCTCGAACGGGGAGCTGTTTTTT,CASSPTSNGELFF
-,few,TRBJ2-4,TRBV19,TGTGCCAGTAGTCAAGGGTCAGACCTGGCCAAAAACATTCAGTACTTC,CASSQGSDLAKNIQYF
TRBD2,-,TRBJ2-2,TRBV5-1,TGCGCCAGCAAGGCGGGAGGGCCTATCACCGGGGAGCTGTTTTTT,CASKAGGPITGELFF
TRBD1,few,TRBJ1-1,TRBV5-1,TGCGCCAGCAGCTTTGACCCCGGGACAGGGGGGCGGTCTGAAGCTTTCTTT,CASSFDPGTGGRSEAFF
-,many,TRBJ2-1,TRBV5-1,TGTGCCAGCAGCTTAGGGCCCCCGTCGTACAATGAGCAGTTCTTC,CASSLGPPSYNEQFF
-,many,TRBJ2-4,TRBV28,TGTGCCAGCAGTTCCGCGGATACCAAAAACATTCAGTACTTC,CASSSADTKNIQYF
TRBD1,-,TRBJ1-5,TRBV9,TGTGCCAGCAGCGTCTCAGGGGACAGGGTCTTGCCCCAGCATTTT,CASSVSGDRVLPQHF
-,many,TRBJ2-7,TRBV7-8,TGTGCCAGCAGCTTAGGAGGGGGAAGACTGCTCAACTACGAGCAGTACTTC,CASSLGGGRLLNYEQYF
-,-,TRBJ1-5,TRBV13,TGTGCCAGCAGCTTAGGCCTAAAGGGTGGGGATCAGCCCCAGCATTTT,CASSLGLKGGDQPQHF
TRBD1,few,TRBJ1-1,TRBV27,TGTGCCAGCAGTTCCGACAGGGGGTCTGGAGCTTTCTTT,CASSSDRGSGAFF
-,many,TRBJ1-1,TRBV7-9,TGTGCCAGCAGCTTCCCCCCCGCGTCTGAAGCTTTCTTT,CASSFPPASEAFF
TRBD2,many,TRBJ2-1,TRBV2,TGTGCCAGCACCCAGCGGGAGATCTATGAGCAGTTCTTC,CASTQREIYEQFF